These 2 T cell receptor beta chains share one sample of origin, sequenced in a study of shared clonotypes between healthy human individuals. This table comes from immunoSEQ multiplex PCR, and its TCRdb copy is limited to in-frame clones, with some not included. The table lists about 2 million clones, 85% to 95% of them singletons. The specimen sequenced was naive CD4+ T cells sorted from blood. Specified subset: CD45RA+ positively selected. The receptors here all came from a man younger than 35 in good health.

The chain employs TRBV27 and TRBJ2-1, with 8 nucleotides matching TRBD1. The CDR3 extends over 15 amino acids. The trim removed 6 bases at V and 3 bases at J, leaving 7 bases unmatched. The V gene's germline CDR1 is MNHEY and CDR2 SMNVEV (reference sequence). CDR3 bases: TGTGCCAGCAGCTCCGGGACAGGCCACTACAATGAGCAGTTCTTC. Amino acids: CASSSGTGHYNEQFF.

The V and J genes are TRBV5-1 and TRBJ1-3; D call uncertain. Germline CDR1 is SGHRS and CDR2 is YFSETQ. The CDR3 length is 15 residues. With 3 bases removed from V and 1 base from J, the gap between germline ends came to 11 bases. CDR3 nucleotides: TGCGCCAGCAGCTCCGTCGCCGGGTCTGGAAACACCATATATTTT. This codes for CASSSVAGSGNTIYF.